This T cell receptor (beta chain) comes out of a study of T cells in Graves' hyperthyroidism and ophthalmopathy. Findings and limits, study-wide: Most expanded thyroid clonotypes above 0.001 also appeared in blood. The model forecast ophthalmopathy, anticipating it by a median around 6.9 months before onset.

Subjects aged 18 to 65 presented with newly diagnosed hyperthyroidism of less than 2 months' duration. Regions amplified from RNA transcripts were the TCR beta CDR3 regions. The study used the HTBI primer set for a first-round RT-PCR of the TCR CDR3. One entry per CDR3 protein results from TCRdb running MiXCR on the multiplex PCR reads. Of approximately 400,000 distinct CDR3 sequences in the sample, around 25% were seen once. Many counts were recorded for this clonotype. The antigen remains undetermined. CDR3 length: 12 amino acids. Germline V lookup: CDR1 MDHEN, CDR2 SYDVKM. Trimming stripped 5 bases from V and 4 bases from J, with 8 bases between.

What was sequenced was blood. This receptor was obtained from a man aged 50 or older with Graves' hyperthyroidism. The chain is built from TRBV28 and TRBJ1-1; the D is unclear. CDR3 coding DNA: TGTGCCAGCAGTCTCCGAGGCACTGAAGCTTTCTTT. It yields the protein CASSLRGTEAFF.